This T cell receptor (beta chain) stems from a study of identical twins. The CDR3 sequence is 18 residues long. In germline, CDR1 is LNHNV, CDR2 YYDKDF (reference sequence). TCRdb analysed the 5' RACE reads with MiXCR anew, one entry per CDR3 protein. The data contain about 720,000 distinct CDR3 sequences, 15% to 20% of them singletons. This clonotype has a handful of counts. One end of the junction does not line up with germline, which may come from a read error. Healthy Caucasians, and only they, were the donors. The same specimen was also included in a second study, on T cells expressing NK-cell markers. That work adds: Sequencing covered eight donors, seven HCMV-seropositive and one seronegative. Sorting was restricted to alpha-beta TCR T cells by an anti-gamma-delta TCR antibody in several experiments. Dominance of the CD3+CD56-NKG2C+ fraction by these clonotypes also held in several donors.

The chain combines TRBV15 with TRBJ2-1; 10 positions agree with TRBD2. This TCR derives from a woman aged 18-30 years in good health. Sequencing was done on a sample of PBMCs. CDR3 loop: CATSGEGGGLAASNEQFF. The CDR3 DNA is TGTGCCACCAGCGGAGAGGGAGGAGGACTAGCGGCCTCAAATGAGCAGTTCTTC. Variable domain in full (rest from reference TRBV15 and TRBJ2-1): DAMVIQNPRYQVTQFGKPVTLSCSQTLNHNVMYWYQQKSSQAPKLLFHYYDKDFNNEADTPDNFQSRRPNTSFCFLDIRSPGLGDTAMYLCATSGEGGGLAASNEQFFGPGTRLTVL.